This entry concerns a single T cell receptor (beta chain). Its cognate antigen is unknown. The data stem from a study of OX40 agonist ivuxolimab in advanced cancers. Study in general: A diagnosis of hepatocellular carcinoma, melanoma, renal cell or head and neck cancer was present in dose-escalation patients. Those enrolled were roughly 80% male, with a mean age of about 66 years and ages from about 20 to 85.

The assay was immunoSEQ multiplex PCR, and TCRdb's table has in-frame clones only and misses some. The data hold some 80,000 clones, with 70% to 90% observed a single time. Notes on the study in general: There was clonal expansion of CD4+ and CD8+ blood T cells by week 6 at 0.1 to 3.0 mg/kg.

Per the germline V gene, CDR1 is MNHEY and CDR2 is SMNVEV (reference sequence). The V end lost 0 bases, the J end lost 3 bases, and 8 bases lay between the germline ends. The CDR3 totals 14 residues. With baseline, cycle 4 day 1, and cycle 7 day 1 as timepoints, blood was sampled. The sample in question was CD4+ or CD8+ T cells sorted from blood, obtained in a trial of the OX40 agonist ivuxolimab. The receptor was derived from an adult with an advanced solid tumor such as melanoma, head and neck, liver or kidney cancer. The chain recombines TRBV27 with TRBJ2-5; D is ambiguous. The CDR3 region is CASSLSGSKETQYF. The CDR3 bases are TGTGCCAGCAGTTTATCGGGAAGTAAAGAGACCCAGTACTTC.